This T cell receptor beta chain was sequenced during a study of cytomegalovirus exposure and HLA in healthy donors. Broader study findings: The number of N-insertions in an Asian-associated ancestry cluster was reportedly below the approximately 690-donor mean in a later analysis.

The V end was cut by 5 bases, the J end by 8 bases, with 12 bases between. The CDR3 has 13 amino acids. CDR1 and CDR2 from the germline V gene are SNHLY and FYNNEI. Details on this clone: The antigen is not known.

Though probably carrying unrecorded immune exposures, donors were nominally healthy at sampling. Researchers ran the PCR with 60 Vbeta and 13 Jbeta primers. Profiling relied on immunoSEQ multiplex PCR, and the TCRdb table lists in-frame clones only, not all of them. Among more than 90,000 clones, just under 80% were seen once, and the ten largest hold about 4%. The chain combines TRBV2 with TRBJ1-4; D remains ambiguous. This TCR derives from a woman aged 40 to 50 in good health and CMV-seropositive. Specimen: PBMCs. In DNA form, the CDR3 reads TGTGCCAGCAGTCGCTCCCCTCGGGAAAAACTGTTTTTT. It is translated as CASSRSPREKLFF.